The rows below give T cell receptor beta chains drawn from one sample of a study of T cells in localized non-small cell lung cancer. The protocol was immunoSEQ multiplex PCR, while the TCRdb copy is restricted to in-frame clones and leaves out a portion. The profile shows under 40,000 clones, about 88% of them singletons. The sequenced sample was peripheral blood, obtained before any cancer treatment. The receptors were sampled from a woman between 40 and 69 years old with stage I lung adenocarcinoma. CDR3s include the opening cysteine and the closing phenylalanine or tryptophan. D genes are given only for firm matches. A row's size may be missing; if present it is once, few, many or a size class.

CDR3: CASSTSLARTDTQYF
DNA: TGTGCCAGCAGCACGTCCCTAGCACGCACAGATACGCAGTATTTT
length: 15
V: TRBV2
size: NA
D: NA
J: TRBJ2-3

CDR3: CASSPPRAGVVDTQYF
DNA: TGTGCCAGCAGCCCCCCCAGGGCGGGGGTTGTAGATACGCAGTATTTT
length: 16
V: TRBV7-2
size: NA
D: TRBD2
J: TRBJ2-3

CDR3: CASSAKGAFSSTDTQYF
DNA: TGTGCCAGCAGCGCGAAGGGGGCCTTTTCTAGCACAGATACGCAGTATTTT
length: 17
V: TRBV5-6
size: NA
D: TRBD1
J: TRBJ2-3

CDR3: CASSLSYRPNQPQHF
DNA: TGTGCCAGCAGCTTATCTTACAGACCTAATCAGCCCCAGCATTTT
length: 15
V: TRBV7-2
size: NA
D: NA
J: TRBJ1-5

CDR3: CASSGISGGAETQYF
DNA: TGTGCCAGCAGTGGGATTTCAGGGGGCGCCGAGACCCAGTACTTC
length: 15
V: TRBV2
size: once
D: TRBD1
J: TRBJ2-5

CDR3: CSVEDRSWADSGLAYNEQFF
DNA: TGCAGCGTTGAAGATCGATCGTGGGCTGACAGTGGACTAGCTTACAATGAGCAGTTCTTC
length: 20
V: TRBV29-1
size: once
D: TRBD2
J: TRBJ2-1

CDR3: CASGFPGADYGYTF
DNA: TGTGCTAGTGGTTTTCCCGGGGCTGACTATGGCTACACCTTC
length: 14
V: TRBV12-5
size: NA
D: NA
J: TRBJ1-2

CDR3: CASSPSGLREAFF
DNA: TGTGCCAGCAGCCCGTCGGGCCTTAGGGAAGCTTTCTTT
length: 13
V: TRBV7-3
size: few
D: NA
J: TRBJ1-1

CDR3: CASSFDRANEQFF
DNA: TGTGCCAGCAGCTTTGACAGGGCCAATGAGCAGTTCTTC
length: 13
V: TRBV7-3
size: NA
D: TRBD1
J: TRBJ2-1

CDR3: CASLRAFNTGELFF
DNA: TGTGCCAGTTTAAGGGCATTTAACACCGGGGAGCTGTTTTTT
length: 14
V: TRBV19
size: NA
D: NA
J: TRBJ2-2

CDR3: CASSVTRGTSGEKETQYF
DNA: TGTGCCAGCAGCGTTACCCGAGGGACTAGCGGGGAGAAAGAGACCCAGTACTTC
length: 18
V: TRBV9
size: NA
D: TRBD2
J: TRBJ2-5

CDR3: CASSLGWQGTNEQYF
DNA: TGCGCCAGCAGCTTGGGATGGCAGGGGACTAACGAGCAGTACTTC
length: 15
V: TRBV5-1
size: once
D: NA
J: TRBJ2-7

CDR3: CASMIVGGQETQYF
DNA: TGTGCCAGCATGATTGTCGGGGGCCAAGAGACCCAGTACTTC
length: 14
V: TRBV7-9
size: NA
D: NA
J: TRBJ2-5

CDR3: CSGLQGLLNTEAFF
DNA: TGCAGCGGTCTACAGGGGCTCTTGAACACTGAAGCTTTCTTT
length: 14
V: TRBV29-1
size: NA
D: TRBD1
J: TRBJ1-1

CDR3: CASSLGSPEETQYF
DNA: TGTGCCAGCAGCTTAGGGTCCCCGGAAGAGACCCAGTACTTC
length: 14
V: TRBV7-9
size: NA
D: NA
J: TRBJ2-5

CDR3: CASMLAEAYNEQFF
DNA: TGTGCCAGCATGTTAGCGGAGGCCTACAATGAGCAGTTCTTC
length: 14
V: TRBV6-1
size: NA
D: NA
J: TRBJ2-1

CDR3: CASSLAGTNTGELFF
DNA: TGTGCCAGCAGCTTGGCTGGGACCAACACCGGGGAGCTGTTTTTT
length: 15
V: TRBV5-8
size: NA
D: NA
J: TRBJ2-2

CDR3: CASRTAVNTEAFF
DNA: TGTGCCAGCAGGACAGCCGTGAACACTGAAGCTTTCTTT
length: 13
V: TRBV19
size: NA
D: NA
J: TRBJ1-1

CDR3: CASTRRGGANVLTF
DNA: TGTGCCAGCACCCGCAGGGGTGGGGCCAACGTCCTGACTTTC
length: 14
V: TRBV14
size: NA
D: NA
J: TRBJ2-6

CDR3: CASSQASRGPESTDTQYF
DNA: TGCGCCAGCAGCCAAGCTAGCAGGGGGCCCGAGAGCACAGATACGCAGTATTTT
length: 18
V: TRBV4-3
size: NA
D: TRBD1
J: TRBJ2-3

CDR3: CASSQDWESGLFVGYTF
DNA: TGCGCCAGCAGCCAAGATTGGGAGTCAGGGTTATTCGTGGGCTACACCTTC
length: 17
V: TRBV4-1
size: NA
D: NA
J: TRBJ1-2

CDR3: CASSVEYGTQYF
DNA: TGTGCCAGCAGCGTCGAGTATGGTACGCAGTATTTT
length: 12
V: TRBV9
size: few
D: NA
J: TRBJ2-3

CDR3: CASSLKFRDGGHEAFF
DNA: TGTGCCAGCAGCTTAAAATTCCGAGACGGGGGTCACGAAGCTTTCTTT
length: 16
V: TRBV7-2
size: NA
D: NA
J: TRBJ1-1

CDR3: CSVVAGVSYEQYF
DNA: TGCAGCGTTGTGGCAGGGGTCTCCTACGAGCAGTACTTC
length: 13
V: TRBV29-1
size: NA
D: NA
J: TRBJ2-7

CDR3: CAISDLEGYTEAFF
DNA: TGTGCCATCAGTGATCTCGAGGGTTACACTGAAGCTTTCTTT
length: 14
V: TRBV10-3
size: NA
D: NA
J: TRBJ1-1

CDR3: CASSYIGRPNTGELFF
DNA: TGTGCCAGCAGTTACATCGGACGACCGAACACCGGGGAGCTGTTTTTT
length: 16
V: TRBV6-6
size: NA
D: NA
J: TRBJ2-2

CDR3: CASSFDPEDRVFTEAFF
DNA: TGTGCCAGCAGCTTTGATCCCGAAGACAGGGTTTTTACTGAAGCTTTCTTT
length: 17
V: TRBV7-9
size: NA
D: TRBD1
J: TRBJ1-1

CDR3: CASSLRETQYF
DNA: TGTGCCAGCAGCTTAAGAGAGACCCAGTACTTC
length: 11
V: TRBV11-2
size: NA
D: NA
J: TRBJ2-5

CDR3: CASSSQYEQYF
DNA: TGTGCCAGCAGCTCCCAATACGAGCAGTACTTC
length: 11
V: TRBV5-4
size: NA
D: NA
J: TRBJ2-7

CDR3: CASIQPPGGSYEQYF
DNA: TGTGCCAGCATCCAACCCCCAGGGGGGTCCTACGAGCAGTACTTC
length: 15
V: TRBV6-4
size: NA
D: NA
J: TRBJ2-7

CDR3: CASSSRGPTSGGVDTQYF
DNA: TGTGCCAGCAGTTCAAGGGGCCCAACTAGCGGGGGTGTAGATACGCAGTATTTT
length: 18
V: TRBV11-3
size: NA
D: TRBD2
J: TRBJ2-3

CDR3: CASSLSLAGGDTQYF
DNA: TGTGCCAGCAGCTTATCCCTAGCGGGGGGGGATACGCAGTATTTT
length: 15
V: TRBV7-9
size: NA
D: TRBD2
J: TRBJ2-3

CDR3: CASSQGQGGSEQYF
DNA: TGTGCCAGCAGCCAAGGACAGGGGGGGTCCGAGCAGTACTTC
length: 14
V: TRBV5-4
size: NA
D: TRBD1
J: TRBJ2-7

CDR3: CASSSGDVETQYF
DNA: TGTGCCAGCAGTTCGGGTGATGTGGAGACCCAGTACTTC
length: 13
V: TRBV6-5
size: NA
D: NA
J: TRBJ2-5

CDR3: CASSYSPLRGYGYTF
DNA: TGTGCCAGCAGTTACTCTCCGCTGAGGGGCTATGGCTACACCTTC
length: 15
V: TRBV6-5
size: NA
D: NA
J: TRBJ1-2

CDR3: CASSFRELGAGELFF
DNA: TGTGCCAGCAGTTTTCGAGAGTTAGGGGCCGGGGAGCTGTTTTTT
length: 15
V: TRBV27
size: NA
D: NA
J: TRBJ2-2

CDR3: CASSPTSGGAGEQYF
DNA: TGTGCCAGCAGTCCGACTAGCGGGGGGGCTGGAGAGCAGTACTTC
length: 15
V: TRBV2
size: NA
D: TRBD2
J: TRBJ2-7

CDR3: CATSQGTNEQFF
DNA: TGTGCCACATCACAGGGTACGAATGAGCAGTTCTTC
length: 12
V: TRBV2
size: NA
D: NA
J: TRBJ2-1

CDR3: CASSSRGSLNEQFF
DNA: TGTGCCAGCAGTTCTAGGGGTAGCCTCAATGAGCAGTTCTTC
length: 14
V: TRBV2
size: NA
D: NA
J: TRBJ2-1

CDR3: CASSLGPWGAGELFF
DNA: TGTGCCAGCAGCTTAGGCCCCTGGGGAGCCGGGGAGCTGTTTTTT
length: 15
V: TRBV7-9
size: NA
D: NA
J: TRBJ2-2

CDR3: CASSLGHLYEQYF
DNA: TGTGCCAGCAGCTTAGGGCACCTCTACGAGCAGTACTTC
length: 13
V: TRBV7-2
size: NA
D: NA
J: TRBJ2-7

CDR3: CSVVDASSSYEQYF
DNA: TGCAGCGTTGTGGACGCTTCGAGCTCCTACGAGCAGTACTTC
length: 14
V: TRBV29-1
size: NA
D: NA
J: TRBJ2-7

CDR3: CASSPDVGSPLHF
DNA: TGTGCCAGCAGCCCAGACGTGGGTTCACCCCTCCACTTT
length: 13
V: TRBV11-3
size: NA
D: NA
J: TRBJ1-6

CDR3: CASSLGQVTFRRGYTF
DNA: TGTGCCAGCAGCTTAGGACAGGTAACCTTCAGACGTGGCTACACCTTC
length: 16
V: TRBV7-9
size: NA
D: NA
J: TRBJ1-2

CDR3: CASSFPQDYGYTF
DNA: TGTGCCAGCAGTTTTCCGCAGGACTATGGCTACACCTTC
length: 13
V: TRBV6-1
size: NA
D: NA
J: TRBJ1-2

CDR3: CASSGGSWDTIYF
DNA: TGTGCCAGCAGCGGAGGTTCGTGGGACACCATATATTTT
length: 13
V: TRBV11-2
size: NA
D: NA
J: TRBJ1-3

CDR3: CASSLGQAGTEAFF
DNA: TGTGCCAGTAGTCTCGGACAGGCTGGCACTGAAGCTTTCTTT
length: 14
V: TRBV19
size: NA
D: TRBD1
J: TRBJ1-1

CDR3: CASKGQGEEKLFF
DNA: TGTGCCAGCAAGGGGCAGGGAGAGGAAAAACTGTTTTTT
length: 13
V: TRBV7-9
size: NA
D: NA
J: TRBJ1-4

CDR3: CASRDRGGAYGGEDTQYF
DNA: TGTGCCAGCCGAGATCGCGGGGGGGCTTATGGAGGGGAAGATACGCAGTATTTT
length: 18
V: TRBV2
size: NA
D: TRBD2
J: TRBJ2-3

CDR3: CASSSHGTGGRNGYTF
DNA: TGTGCCAGCAGTTCTCACGGGACAGGGGGGAGAAATGGCTACACCTTC
length: 16
V: TRBV6-5
size: NA
D: TRBD1
J: TRBJ1-2